This entry concerns a single T cell receptor beta chain. The source of the sample is a study of immune characterization of retroperitoneal liposarcoma. This CDR3 comprises 14 residues. CDR1 and CDR2 (germline): MRHNA, SNTAGT. Unmatched junction bases numbered 8, after V lost 7 bases and J lost 6 bases. One entry per CDR3 protein results from TCRdb running MiXCR on the PCR reads. The table has 9,900 or so distinct CDR3 sequences, around 26% seen once. The chain is built from TRBV6-4 and TRBJ2-1; 8 bases match TRBD2. Sequenced input: tumor tissue. The TCR sequence derives from a male donor with retroperitoneal liposarcoma. This CDR3 reads CASKAVAGSNEQFF. The CDR3 bases are TGTGCCAGCAAGGCGGTAGCGGGGTCCAATGAGCAGTTCTTC.